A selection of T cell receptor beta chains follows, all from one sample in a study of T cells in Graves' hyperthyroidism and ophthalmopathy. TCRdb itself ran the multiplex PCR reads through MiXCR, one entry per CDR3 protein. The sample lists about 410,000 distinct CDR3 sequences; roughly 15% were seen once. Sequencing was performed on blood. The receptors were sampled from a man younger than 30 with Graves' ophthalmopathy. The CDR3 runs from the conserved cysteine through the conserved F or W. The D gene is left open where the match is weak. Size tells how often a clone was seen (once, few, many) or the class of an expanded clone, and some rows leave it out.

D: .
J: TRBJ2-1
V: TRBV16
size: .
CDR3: CASSLRGNSYEQFF
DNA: TGTGCCAGCAGCCTCCGGGGGAATTCCTACGAGCAGTTCTTC

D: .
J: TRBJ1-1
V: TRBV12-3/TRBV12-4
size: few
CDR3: CASSFNSNTGAFF
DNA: TGTGCCAGCAGTTTCAACTCTAACACTGGAGCTTTCTTT

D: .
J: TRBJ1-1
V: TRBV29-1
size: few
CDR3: CSVEGFMNTEAFF
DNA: TGCAGCGTTGAAGGGTTCATGAACACTGAAGCTTTCTTT

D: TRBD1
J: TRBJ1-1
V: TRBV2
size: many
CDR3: CAGLGTGRHAFF
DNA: TGTGCCGGCCTGGGGACAGGGAGGCATGCTTTCTTT

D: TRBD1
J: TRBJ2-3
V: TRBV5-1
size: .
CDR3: CASNEQGLTDTQYF
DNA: TGCGCCAGCAACGAACAGGGGCTAACAGATACGCAGTATTTT

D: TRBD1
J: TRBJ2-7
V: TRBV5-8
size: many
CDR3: CASSLVGQDYEQYF
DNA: TGTGCCAGCAGCTTGGTCGGACAGGACTACGAGCAGTACTTC

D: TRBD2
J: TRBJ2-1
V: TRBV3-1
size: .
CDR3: CASSSWTSGMGNEQFF
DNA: TGTGCCAGCAGCTCTTGGACTAGCGGGATGGGCAATGAGCAGTTCTTC

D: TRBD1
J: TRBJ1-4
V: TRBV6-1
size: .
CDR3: CASSNRDRGYEKLFF
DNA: TGTGCCAGCAGTAACCGGGACAGGGGTTATGAAAAACTGTTTTTT

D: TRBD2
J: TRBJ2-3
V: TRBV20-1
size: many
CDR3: CSARLAGGIADTQYF
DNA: TGCAGTGCAAGACTAGCGGGAGGCATAGCAGATACGCAGTATTTT

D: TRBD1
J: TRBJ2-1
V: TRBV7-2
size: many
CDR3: CASSPGQGLSNEQFF
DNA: TGTGCCAGCTCACCTGGACAGGGGCTAAGCAATGAGCAGTTCTTC

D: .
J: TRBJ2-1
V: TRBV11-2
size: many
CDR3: CASSLVGVGDKVEQFF
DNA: TGTGCCAGCAGCTTAGTTGGGGTAGGGGATAAGGTTGAGCAGTTCTTC

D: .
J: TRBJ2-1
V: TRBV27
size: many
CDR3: CASSSFEGISSYNEQFF
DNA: TGTGCCAGCAGTTCATTTGAGGGCATCAGCTCCTACAATGAGCAGTTCTTC

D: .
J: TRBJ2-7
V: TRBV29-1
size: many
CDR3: CSVEAGPTYEQYF
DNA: TGCAGCGTTGAAGCGGGCCCTACCTACGAGCAGTACTTC

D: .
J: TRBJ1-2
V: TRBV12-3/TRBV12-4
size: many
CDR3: CASSLAYGYTF
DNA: TGTGCCAGCAGTTTGGCGTATGGCTACACCTTC

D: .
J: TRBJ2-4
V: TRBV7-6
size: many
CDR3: CASSLGVPPAIQYF
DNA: TGTGCCAGCAGCTTAGGTGTGCCCCCGGCCATTCAGTACTTC

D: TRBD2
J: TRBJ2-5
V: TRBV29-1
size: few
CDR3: CSVLGRGETQYF
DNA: TGCAGCGTTCTCGGGAGGGGGGAGACCCAGTACTTC

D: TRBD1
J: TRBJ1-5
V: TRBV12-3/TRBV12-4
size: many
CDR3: CASSPPGRGRSQPQHF
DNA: TGTGCCAGCAGTCCCCCGGGCAGGGGGCGTAGTCAGCCCCAGCATTTT

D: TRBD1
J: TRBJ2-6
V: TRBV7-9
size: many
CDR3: CASSDRDRGPTGANVLTF
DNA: TGTGCCAGCAGCGACCGGGACAGGGGACCCACTGGGGCCAACGTCCTGACTTTC

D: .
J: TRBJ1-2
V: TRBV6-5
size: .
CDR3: CASSYSYRTEEYGYTF
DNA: TGTGCCAGCAGTTACTCTTACAGGACGGAAGAATATGGCTACACCTTC

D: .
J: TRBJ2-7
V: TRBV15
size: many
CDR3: CATSRDWVLREQYF
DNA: TGTGCCACCAGCAGAGATTGGGTCCTACGGGAGCAGTACTTC

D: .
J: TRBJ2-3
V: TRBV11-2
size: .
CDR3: CASSLQEMADTQYF
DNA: TGTGCCAGCAGCTTACAAGAGATGGCAGATACGCAGTATTTT

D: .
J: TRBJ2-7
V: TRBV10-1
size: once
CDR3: CASSPHGAYERYF
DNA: TGCGCCAGCAGCCCCCACGGGGCCTACGAGCGGTACTTC

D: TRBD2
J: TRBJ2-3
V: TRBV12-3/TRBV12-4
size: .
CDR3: CASSSRSGGAGTDTQYF
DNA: TGTGCCAGCAGTTCCCGAAGCGGGGGGGCCGGAACAGATACGCAGTATTTT

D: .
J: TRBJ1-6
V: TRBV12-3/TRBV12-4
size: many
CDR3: CASSLRQLTNSPLHF
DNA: TGTGCCAGCAGTCTGAGACAGCTAACTAATTCACCCCTCCACTTT

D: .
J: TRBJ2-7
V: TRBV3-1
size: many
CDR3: CASSQDLVSPEQYF
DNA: TGTGCCAGCAGCCAAGATCTGGTGAGTCCCGAGCAGTACTTC

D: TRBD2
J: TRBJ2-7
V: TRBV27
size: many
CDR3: CASRASGDLRYEQYF
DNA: TGTGCCAGCAGAGCTAGCGGGGACCTCCGCTACGAGCAGTACTTC

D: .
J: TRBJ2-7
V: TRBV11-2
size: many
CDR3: CASSSDSGEQYF
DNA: TGTGCCAGCAGCTCCGACAGTGGCGAGCAGTACTTC

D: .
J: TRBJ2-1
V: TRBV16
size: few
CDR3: CASSQSSEPQFF
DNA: TGTGCCAGCAGCCAATCGTCTGAACCTCAGTTCTTC

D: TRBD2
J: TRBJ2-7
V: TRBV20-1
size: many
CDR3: CSATLSGRYEQYF
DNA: TGCAGTGCTACCCTTAGCGGGAGGTACGAGCAGTACTTC

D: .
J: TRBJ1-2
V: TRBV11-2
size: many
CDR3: CASSFKANYGYTF
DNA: TGTGCCAGCAGCTTCAAAGCTAACTATGGCTACACCTTC

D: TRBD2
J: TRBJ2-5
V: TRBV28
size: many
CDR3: CASSDLGGAETQYF
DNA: TGTGCCAGCAGTGATCTCGGGGGGGCGGAGACCCAGTACTTC

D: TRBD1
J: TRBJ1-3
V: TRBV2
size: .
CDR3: CASSEGQGDNTIYF
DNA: TGTGCCAGCAGTGAGGGACAGGGAGACAACACCATATATTTT

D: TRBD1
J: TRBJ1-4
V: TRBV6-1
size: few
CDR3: CASSVNPRGLGEKLFF
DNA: TGTGCCAGCAGTGTAAACCCCAGGGGGCTAGGGGAAAAACTGTTTTTT

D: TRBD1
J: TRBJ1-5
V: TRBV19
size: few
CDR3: CASSTDRELNQPQHF
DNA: TGTGCCAGTAGTACGGACAGGGAACTCAATCAGCCCCAGCATTTT

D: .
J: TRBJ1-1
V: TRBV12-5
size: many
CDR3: CASGLNLHPNTEAFF
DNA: TGTGCTAGTGGTTTAAATTTACACCCGAACACTGAAGCTTTCTTT

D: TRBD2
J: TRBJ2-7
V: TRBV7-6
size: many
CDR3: CASSLEAGGMDEQYF
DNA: TGTGCCAGCAGCTTAGAAGCGGGAGGTATGGACGAGCAGTACTTC

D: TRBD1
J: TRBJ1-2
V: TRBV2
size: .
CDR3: CASTEPGQGFFYGYTF
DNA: TGTGCCAGCACTGAACCGGGACAGGGATTTTTCTATGGCTACACCTTC

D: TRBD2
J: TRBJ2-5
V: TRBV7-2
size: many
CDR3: CASSLAGLAGDPRETQYF
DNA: TGTGCCAGCAGCTTGGCGGGGCTAGCGGGGGACCCCCGGGAGACCCAGTACTTC

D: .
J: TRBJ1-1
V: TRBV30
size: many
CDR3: CAWRGVNTEAFF
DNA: TGTGCCTGGAGGGGGGTGAACACTGAAGCTTTCTTT

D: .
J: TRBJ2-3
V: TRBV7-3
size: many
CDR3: CASSLTVGGPSTDTQYF
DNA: TGTGCCAGCAGCTTAACGGTGGGCGGGCCAAGCACAGATACGCAGTATTTT

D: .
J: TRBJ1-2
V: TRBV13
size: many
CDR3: CASTRASGGVDGYTF
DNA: TGTGCCAGCACCCGTGCGTCGGGGGGGGTTGATGGCTACACCTTC

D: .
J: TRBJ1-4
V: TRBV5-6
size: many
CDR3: CASSFPQGAIGEKLFF
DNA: TGTGCCAGCAGCTTCCCGCAGGGCGCTATCGGTGAAAAACTGTTTTTT

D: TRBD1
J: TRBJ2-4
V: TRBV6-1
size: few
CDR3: CASRPKGQIAKNIQYF
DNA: TGTGCCAGCAGACCGAAGGGACAGATAGCCAAAAACATTCAGTACTTC

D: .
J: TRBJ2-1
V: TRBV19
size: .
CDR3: CASSIGTRDLYNEQFF
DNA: TGTGCCAGTAGTATTGGGACGAGGGACCTCTACAATGAGCAGTTCTTC

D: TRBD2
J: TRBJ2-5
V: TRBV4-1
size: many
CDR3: CASSRILAGGETQYF
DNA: TGCGCCAGCAGCCGTATACTAGCGGGAGGAGAGACCCAGTACTTC

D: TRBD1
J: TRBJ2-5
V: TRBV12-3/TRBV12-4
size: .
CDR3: CASSPRRTGGETQYF
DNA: TGTGCCAGCAGTCCCAGGCGGACAGGAGGAGAGACCCAGTACTTC

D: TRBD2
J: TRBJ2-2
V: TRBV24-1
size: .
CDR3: CATRGREEYTGELFF
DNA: TGTGCCACCCGTGGGCGGGAGGAGTACACCGGGGAGCTGTTTTTT

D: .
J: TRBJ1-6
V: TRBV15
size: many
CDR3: CATAPSSVSPLHF
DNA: TGTGCCACCGCGCCAAGTAGCGTATCACCCCTCCACTTT